This TCR beta chain was observed in a study of liver allograft versus peripheral blood T cells. The overall study: Recipients' peripheral blood T cell receptor repertoires were compared with those in transplanted livers. Study-wide results and limits: There were reportedly differences between T cell receptor repertoires inside liver allografts and those in peripheral blood.

Germline lookup yields CDR1 ENHRY and CDR2 SYGVKD. The CDR3 runs 14 residues. V shed 4 bases and J shed 0 bases, with 7 bases lying between them. TCRdb recomputed calls from the reads with MiXCR, one row per CDR3 protein. The repertoire holds 8,000 to 10,000 distinct CDR3 sequences, with about 20% as singletons. This clonotype is termed medium-sized. Its cognate antigen is unknown. This receptor was identified in a human patient who had a liver transplant. Some T cells may originate from the graft donor. This chain links TRBV10-3 with TRBJ1-5, with unresolved D. The CDR3 here is CAISVGNSNQPQHF. The DNA for the CDR3 is TGTGCCATCAGTGTTGGAAATAGCAATCAGCCCCAGCATTTT.